The 10 T cell receptor beta chains given below trace back to one sample, sequenced in a study of cytomegalovirus exposure and HLA in healthy donors. Vbeta (60) and Jbeta (13) primers were used in the PCR. Generated by immunoSEQ multiplex PCR, the TCRdb table keeps only in-frame clones and is missing some. The sample holds 140,000 to 150,000 clones; nearly 10% are singletons and the top ten take roughly 1.9%. The sequenced sample consisted of PBMCs. The receptors here all came from a man aged 45-65 years in good health and CMV-seronegative.

This clone was recorded a few times. At one of its ends the junction is not consistent with the germline gene, which may arise from a read error. The chain joins TRBV7-9 to TRBJ2-7; D perhaps matches TRBD2 (6 bases). Germline V gives CDR1 SEHNR, CDR2 FQNEAQ (reference sequence). CDR3 length equals 12 residues. The CDR3, as DNA: TGTGCCAGCAGCTTCCCTAGCGCCCCTCCTGACTTC. It encodes CASSFPSAPPDF. Drawing the rest from reference TRBV7-9 and TRBJ2-7, the complete variable domain is DTGVSQNPRHKITKRGQNVTFRCDPISEHNRLYWYRQTLGQGPEFLTYFQNEAQLEKSRLLSDRFSAERPKGSFSTLEIQRTEQGDSAMYLCASSFPSAPPDFGPGTRLTVT.

This chain links TRBV11-2 with TRBJ2-2, with D maybe TRBD2 (5 bases). Germline CDR1 SGHAT, CDR2 FQNNGV. The V end was cut by 6 bases, the J end by 6 bases, with 11 bases between. The CDR3 is made up of 13 amino acids. The CDR3 DNA reads TGTGCCAGCAGGCTCGGAGGTCCCGGGGAGCTGTTTTTT. This gives the protein CASRLGGPGELFF.

This clone was recorded a few times. The chain has TRBV7-7 and TRBJ2-5, with 8 bases identical to TRBD2. This CDR3 has 15 amino acids. V gave up 1 base and J gave up 4 bases; unmatched junction bases: 5. Looked up from germline, CDR1 is SSHAT and CDR2 is FNYEAQ (reference sequence). CDR3 residues: CASSLEAGVGETQYF. The CDR3 DNA reads TGTGCCAGCAGCTTAGAAGCGGGAGTCGGAGAGACCCAGTACTTC.

In this sample, this clone turned up a few times. The rearrangement uses TRBV2 and TRBJ2-2; 14 bases agree with TRBD2. V trimming: 6 bases; J trimming: 5 bases; junction bases outside the gene matches: 8. Germline loops: CDR1 SNHLY, CDR2 FYNNEI. The CDR3 is 17 amino acids. Here the CDR3 reads CASRGWGLAGATGELFF. DNA of the CDR3: TGTGCCAGCAGGGGATGGGGACTAGCGGGAGCAACCGGGGAGCTGTTTTTT.

This clone has more than one count but fewer than ten. The chain recombines TRBV7-6 with TRBJ1-4; TRBD1 is a possible D gene (5 bases). Trimming removed 4 bases from V and 3 bases from J, with 9 bases in between. Per germline, CDR1 SGHVS and CDR2 FNYEAQ. The CDR3 runs to 14 residues. DNA for the CDR3: TGTGCCAGCAGCTCGGGGGTGGCTAATGAAAAACTGTTTTTT. Residues: CASSSGVANEKLFF.

This clone was observed a handful of times. The rearrangement uses TRBV18 and TRBJ1-4; 7 nucleotides agree with TRBD1. CDR1 is KGHSH and CDR2 is LQKENI in the germline V gene. V was clipped by 5 bases and J by 6 bases; unmatched bases: 9. The CDR3 covers 15 residues. CDR3 in DNA: TGTGCCAGCTCAGCAGTCAGGGGGAGTGATGAAAAACTGTTTTTT. Protein sequence: CASSAVRGSDEKLFF.

This chain connects TRBV11-2 to TRBJ1-4, with 7 bases identical to TRBD1. This CDR3 spans 15 amino acids. The germline V gene has CDR1 SGHAT and CDR2 FQNNGV. The V gene end was trimmed by 3 bases and the J gene end by 1 base; junction bases not matched to a gene: 2. CDR3 bases: TGTGCCAGCAGCTTTAACAGGGGAACTAATGAAAAACTGTTTTTT. This sequence encodes CASSFNRGTNEKLFF.

This clone came up a few times. This chain links TRBV11-2 with TRBJ2-6, with 11 positions matching TRBD2. Germline lookup yields CDR1 SGHAT and CDR2 FQNNGV. The CDR3 totals 18 residues. Trimming at V came to 5 bases and at J to 0 bases, leaving 6 bases not matched to a gene. CDR3 nucleotides: TGTGCCAGCAGCGTAGTGCTAGCGGGGGGCTCTGGGGCCAACGTCCTGACTTTC. It is translated as CASSVVLAGGSGANVLTF. Looking up the rest from reference TRBV11-2 and TRBJ2-6 gives the full variable domain: EAGVAQSPRYKIIEKRQSVAFWCNPISGHATLYWYQQILGQGPKLLIQFQNNGVVDDSQLPKDRFSAERLKGVDSTLKIQPAKLEDSAVYLCASSVVLAGGSGANVLTFGAGSRLTVL.

This clone has more than one count but fewer than ten. This chain uses TRBV18 with TRBJ1-2; maybe TRBD1 (6 bases). The ends were cut back, 1 base at V and 8 bases at J, with 11 bases in the middle. Germline V lookup: CDR1 KGHSH, CDR2 LQKENI. The CDR3 covers 13 residues. CDR3: CASSPQGVEGYTF. The CDR3 nucleotides are TGTGCCAGCTCACCACAGGGGGTGGAAGGCTACACCTTC.

This clone was found a few times. J is TRBJ2-7 and V is TRBV29-1; 8 bases are shared with TRBD2. CDR3 length: 11 amino acids. J gave up 4 bases and V 7 bases, and 3 bases lay outside the gene matches. Germline lookup yields CDR1 SQVTM and CDR2 ANQGSEA. CDR3 nucleotides: TGCAGCGGGTCTAGCGGGTACGAGCAGTACTTC. Protein product: CSGSSGYEQYF.